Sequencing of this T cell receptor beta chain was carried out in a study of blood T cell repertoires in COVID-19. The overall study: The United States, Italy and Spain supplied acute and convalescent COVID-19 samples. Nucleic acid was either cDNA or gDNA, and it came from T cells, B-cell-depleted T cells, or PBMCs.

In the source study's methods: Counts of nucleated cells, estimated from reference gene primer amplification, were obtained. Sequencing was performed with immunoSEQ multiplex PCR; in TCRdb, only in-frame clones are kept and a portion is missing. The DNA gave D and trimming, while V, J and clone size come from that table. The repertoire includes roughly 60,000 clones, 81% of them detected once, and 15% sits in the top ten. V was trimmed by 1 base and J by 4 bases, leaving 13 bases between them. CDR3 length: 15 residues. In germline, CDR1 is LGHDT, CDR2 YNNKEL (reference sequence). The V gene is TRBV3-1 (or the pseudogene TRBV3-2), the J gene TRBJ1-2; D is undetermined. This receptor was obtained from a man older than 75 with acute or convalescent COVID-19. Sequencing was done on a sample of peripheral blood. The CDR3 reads CASSQGSRRSYGYTF. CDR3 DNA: TGTGCCAGCAGCCAAGGGAGCAGGAGGAGCTATGGCTACACCTTC.